One and the same sample provided the 9 T cell receptor beta chains below, sequenced in a study of blood T cell repertoires in COVID-19. Only in-frame clones appear in the TCRdb table, and some are missing; sequencing was by immunoSEQ multiplex PCR. The repertoire includes 19,000 or so clones, 82% of them detected once, and about 6% sits in the top ten. The specimen was peripheral blood. The receptors originated from a human donor in a cohort sampled during active COVID-19.

The chain has TRBV29-1 and TRBJ1-1; 8 bases map to TRBD1. The CDR3 runs 14 residues. Germline V gives CDR1 SQVTM, CDR2 ANQGSEA. J lost 2 bases, V lost 5 bases, and 7 bases had no gene match. The CDR3 DNA follows: TGCAGCGTTAATACGGGACAGGCCAACACTGAAGCTTTCTTT. It encodes CSVNTGQANTEAFF.

The gene calls are TRBV14 and TRBJ2-7; 9 nucleotides align to TRBD2. Germline loops: CDR1 SGHDN, CDR2 FVKESK. The CDR3 spans 14 residues. After removal of 4 bases from V and 3 bases from J, the junction contained 4 bases not matched to a gene. CDR3 DNA: TGTGCCAGCAGCCTGGGACTAGCAAGCTACGAGCAGTACTTC. This codes for CASSLGLASYEQYF.

The chain recombines TRBV5-1 with TRBJ2-1, with 9 bases lining up with TRBD1. V shed 9 bases, J shed 7 bases, and the junction held 17 bases outside the gene matches. The CDR3 consists of 16 residues. Germline V gene data show CDR1 as SGHRS and CDR2 as YFSETQ. CDR3: CATGKLTGQGGNEQFF. CDR3 bases: TGCGCCACCGGAAAACTTACGGGACAGGGAGGAAATGAGCAGTTCTTC.

V and J are TRBV6-2 or TRBV6-3 and TRBJ2-7; maybe TRBD1 (5 bases). V was shortened by 5 bases and J by 0 bases, with 11 bases between the two germline ends. Per the germline V gene, CDR1 is MNHEY and CDR2 is SVGEGT. CDR3 length: 14 residues. Here the CDR3 reads CASSLGHSSYEQYF. The CDR3 DNA reads TGTGCCAGCAGTCTCGGACACAGCTCCTACGAGCAGTACTTC.

This clone was detected only a few times. V usage is TRBV6-2 or TRBV6-3 and J usage is TRBJ2-7; TRBD2 matches 7 bases. The CDR3 sequence is 14 residues long. Germline assignment: CDR1 MNHEY and CDR2 SVGEGT. The trim removed 2 bases at V and 0 bases at J, leaving 1 base unmatched. The CDR3 coding sequence is TGTGCCAGCAGTTACGGGACTAACTCCTACGAGCAGTACTTC. Translated, it gives CASSYGTNSYEQYF.

This clone was observed a handful of times. The rearrangement links TRBV12-5 to TRBJ2-2; 7 bases map to TRBD2. Germline CDR1 LGHNT, CDR2 FRNRAP. The V gene end was trimmed by 0 bases and the J gene end by 6 bases; junction bases not matched to a gene: 4. This CDR3 has 15 amino acids. The CDR3 coding sequence is TGTGCTAGTGGTTTGGTCCTCGCGGGGGCCGGGGAGCTGTTTTTT. Translating gives CASGLVLAGAGELFF.

The chain carries TRBV3-1 (or the pseudogene TRBV3-2) and TRBJ2-2; 8 bases align to TRBD2. The CDR3 is 15 residues long. Germline loops: CDR1 LGHDT, CDR2 YNNKEL (reference sequence). After removal of 3 bases from V and 7 bases from J, the junction contained 7 bases not matched to a gene. CDR3 sequence reads: CASSQRLARSGELFF. CDR3 nucleotides: TGTGCCAGCAGCCAGAGACTAGCGCGAAGCGGGGAGCTGTTTTTT.

The genes are TRBV9 and TRBJ2-5, with 7 bases identical to TRBD2. Germline CDR1 and CDR2: SGDLS and YYNGEE. This CDR3 has 17 residues. V gave up 0 bases and J gave up 2 bases; unmatched junction bases: 10. The CDR3: CASSVEGILAAQETQYF. The CDR3 coding sequence is TGTGCCAGCAGCGTAGAAGGGATCCTAGCGGCTCAAGAGACCCAGTACTTC.

This chain uses TRBV6-2 or TRBV6-3 with TRBJ2-1, with 12 bases matching TRBD2. Germline lookup yields CDR1 MNHEY and CDR2 SVGEGT. This CDR3 spans 15 amino acids. Trimming removed 0 bases from V and 7 bases from J; junction bases left unmatched: 1. CDR3 sequence: CASSYSLAGGNEQFF. CDR3 DNA: TGTGCCAGCAGTTACTCGCTAGCGGGAGGGAATGAGCAGTTCTTC.